The 12 T cell receptor beta chains given below trace back to one sample, sequenced in a study of OX40 agonist ivuxolimab in advanced cancers. Measured with immunoSEQ multiplex PCR; TCRdb has only the in-frame clones, and not every one. In the table there are 28,000 or so clones, more than 70% of which are singletons. The source material was CD4+ or CD8+ T cells sorted from blood, sampled in a trial of the OX40 agonist ivuxolimab. The receptors come from an adult with an advanced solid tumor such as melanoma, head and neck, liver or kidney cancer.

This chain links TRBV9 with TRBJ2-6; D is tentatively TRBD1 or TRBD2 (6 bases each). Germline CDR1 reads SGDLS; CDR2 reads YYNGEE. The V and J ends lost 4 bases and 9 bases respectively, with 17 bases between them. The CDR3 runs 15 residues. The CDR3 coding sequence is TGTGCCAGCAGCCCGAGGGGGGCCCGGGGCAACGTCCTGACTTTC. It specifies CASSPRGARGNVLTF. The entire variable domain, with the rest obtained from reference TRBV9 and TRBJ2-6, is as follows: DSGVTQTPKHLITATGQRVTLRCSPRSGDLSVYWYQQSLDQGLQFLIQYYNGEERAKGNILERFSAQQFPDLHSELNLSSLELGDSALYFCASSPRGARGNVLTFGAGSRLTVL.

The V gene is TRBV4-1, the J gene TRBJ1-5, with D uncertain. V lost 4 bases to trimming and J lost 4 bases, with 11 bases between them. Per the germline V gene, CDR1 is MGHRA and CDR2 is YSYEKL. The CDR3 spans 14 residues. CDR3 sequence (DNA): TGCGCCAGCAGCCCCGGTCAGCGGAATCAGCCCCAGCATTTT. It translates to CASSPGQRNQPQHF.

The V and J genes are TRBV6-1 and TRBJ1-2, with 9 bases aligning to TRBD1. From germline, CDR1 is MNHNS and CDR2 SASEGT. This CDR3 is built from 14 residues. With V trimmed by 6 bases and J by 8 bases, 10 bases remained unmatched. This CDR3 reads CASSLTGTGQGYTF. The CDR3 DNA reads TGTGCCAGCAGCTTAACCGGGACAGGGCAGGGCTACACCTTC.

This rearrangement joins TRBV13 to TRBJ2-7; D possibly uses TRBD1 or TRBD2 (5 bases each). The CDR3 spans 15 residues. Trimming took 5 bases from V and 0 from J, leaving 14 bases between them. Germline V lookup: CDR1 PRHDT, CDR2 FYEKMQ (reference sequence). The CDR3 is CASSREGQSSYEQYF. The CDR3 DNA reads TGTGCCAGCAGCCGTGAGGGGCAAAGCTCCTACGAGCAGTACTTC.

The chain carries TRBV23-1 and TRBJ2-7; D could derive from TRBD1 or TRBD2 (5 bases each). TRBV23-1 is an open reading frame whose function is uncertain. Trimming took off 0 bases at V and 5 bases at J, with 20 bases between the two ends. This CDR3 spans 17 amino acids. CDR3: CASSQSLAARENHEQYF. For the CDR3, the DNA is TGCGCCAGCAGTCAATCACTTGCCGCCAGGGAGAACCACGAGCAGTACTTC.

CDR3 region: CASSVVDFNTGELFF. The CDR3 DNA follows: TGTGCCAGCAGCGTAGTTGACTTCAACACCGGGGAGCTGTTTTTT. The gene calls are TRBV9 and TRBJ2-2; D ambiguous. This CDR3 has 15 residues. Germline V gene data show CDR1 as SGDLS and CDR2 as YYNGEE. Trimming removed 0 bases at V and 2 bases at J, with 8 bases between.

The table lists this clone with a few counts. The CDR3 nucleotides read TGTGCCAGCAGCCCCCGGGACACACGTTTCTATGGCTACACCTTC. It specifies CASSPRDTRFYGYTF. The genes are TRBV28 and TRBJ1-2; weak D call: TRBD1 (6 bases). Per the germline V gene, CDR1 is MDHEN and CDR2 is SYDVKM. With 6 bases removed from V and 4 bases from J, the gap between germline ends came to 18 bases. The CDR3 spans 15 residues.

V and J are TRBV28 and TRBJ2-5, with 7 bases matching TRBD2. Germline-derived CDR1 and CDR2 are MDHEN and SYDVKM. After removal of 7 bases from V and 4 bases from J, the junction contained 12 bases not matched to a gene. There are 15 residues in the CDR3. The CDR3 sequence: CASTSGRGRGETQYF. In DNA form, the CDR3 reads TGTGCCAGCACCTCTGGGCGCGGGAGAGGAGAGACCCAGTACTTC. Drawing the rest from reference TRBV28 and TRBJ2-5, the complete variable domain is DVKVTQSSRYLVKRTGEKVFLECVQDMDHENMFWYRQDPGLGLRLIYFSYDVKMKEKGDIPEGYSVSREKKERFSLILESASTNQTSMYLCASTSGRGRGETQYFGPGTRLLVL.

V is TRBV10-3 and J is TRBJ2-6; D unresolved. Germline V lookup: CDR1 ENHRY, CDR2 SYGVKD. The CDR3 extends over 17 amino acids. V gave up 3 bases and J gave up 0 bases, with 12 bases separating them. The CDR3: CAISDGILNSGANVLTF. In DNA, the CDR3 is TGTGCCATCAGTGATGGTATTCTGAACTCTGGGGCCAACGTCCTGACTTTC.

The V call is TRBV7-9, the J call TRBJ2-7; 7 bases are shared with TRBD1. This CDR3 has 12 residues. Germline V gene data show CDR1 as SEHNR and CDR2 as FQNEAQ (reference sequence). V shed 6 bases, J shed 4 bases, and the junction held 3 bases outside the gene matches. The CDR3: CASRGTVYEQYF. The CDR3 DNA sequence: TGTGCCAGCAGAGGGACAGTGTACGAGCAGTACTTC.

This sequence joins TRBV21-1 and TRBJ2-2; the D segment call TRBD1 is taken from the table without a DNA check. TRBV21-1 is flagged as a pseudogene. The length of the CDR3 is 17 residues. CDR3 protein: CASSSRIDPRGTGELFF. Written as DNA, the CDR3 is TGTGCCAGCAGCTCGCGGATCGACCCAAGGGGCACCGGGGAGCTGTTTTTT.

This CDR3 is CASSIYEGETQYF. Written as DNA, the CDR3 is TGTGCCAGCAGCATCTACGAAGGGGAGACCCAGTACTTC. The chain is built from TRBV7-3 and TRBJ2-5; D is undetermined. The V and J ends lost 5 bases and 5 bases respectively, with 12 bases between them. The CDR3 runs to 13 residues. The germline V gene has CDR1 SGHTA and CDR2 FQGTGA.